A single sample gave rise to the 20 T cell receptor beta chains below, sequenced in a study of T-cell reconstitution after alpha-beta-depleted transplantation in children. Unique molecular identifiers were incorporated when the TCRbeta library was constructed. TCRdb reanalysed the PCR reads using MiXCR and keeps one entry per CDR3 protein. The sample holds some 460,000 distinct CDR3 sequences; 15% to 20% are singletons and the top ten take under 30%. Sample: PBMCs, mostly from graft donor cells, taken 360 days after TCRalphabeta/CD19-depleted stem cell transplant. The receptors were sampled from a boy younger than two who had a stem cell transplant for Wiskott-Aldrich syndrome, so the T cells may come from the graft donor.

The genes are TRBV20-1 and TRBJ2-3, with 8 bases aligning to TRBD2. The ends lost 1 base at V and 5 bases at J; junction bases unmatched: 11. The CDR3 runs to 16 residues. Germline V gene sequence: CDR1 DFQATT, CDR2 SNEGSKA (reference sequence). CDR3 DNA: TGCAGTGCTAGAGGGGGAGGCGGGAGCGGGGGAGATACGCAGTATTTT. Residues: CSARGGGGSGGDTQYF.

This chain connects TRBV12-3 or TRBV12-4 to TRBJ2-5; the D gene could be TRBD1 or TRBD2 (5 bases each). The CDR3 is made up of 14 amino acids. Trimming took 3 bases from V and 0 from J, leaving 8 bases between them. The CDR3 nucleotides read TGTGCCAGCAGTTTGTCGGGGCACCAAGAGACCCAGTACTTC. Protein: CASSLSGHQETQYF.

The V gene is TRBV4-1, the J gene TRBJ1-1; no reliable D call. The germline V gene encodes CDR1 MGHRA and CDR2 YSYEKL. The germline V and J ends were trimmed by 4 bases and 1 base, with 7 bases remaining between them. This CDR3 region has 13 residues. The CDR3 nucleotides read TGCGCCAGCAGCCGAAACCAGAACACTGAAGCTTTCTTT. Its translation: CASSRNQNTEAFF.

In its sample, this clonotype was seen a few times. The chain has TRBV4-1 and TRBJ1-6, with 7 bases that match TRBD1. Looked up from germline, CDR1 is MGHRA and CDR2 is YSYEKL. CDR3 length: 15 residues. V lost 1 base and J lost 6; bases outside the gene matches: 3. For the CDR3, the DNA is TGCGCCAGCAGCCAAGCTGACAGGGTTAATTCACCCCTCCACTTT. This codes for CASSQADRVNSPLHF.

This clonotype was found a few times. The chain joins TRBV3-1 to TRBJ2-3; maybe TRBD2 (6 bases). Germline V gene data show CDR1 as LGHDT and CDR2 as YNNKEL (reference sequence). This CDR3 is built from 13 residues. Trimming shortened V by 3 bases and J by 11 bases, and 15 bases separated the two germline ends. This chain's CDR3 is CASSQAWDFRQYF. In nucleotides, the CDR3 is TGTGCCAGCAGCCAGGCATGGGACTTCAGGCAGTATTTT.

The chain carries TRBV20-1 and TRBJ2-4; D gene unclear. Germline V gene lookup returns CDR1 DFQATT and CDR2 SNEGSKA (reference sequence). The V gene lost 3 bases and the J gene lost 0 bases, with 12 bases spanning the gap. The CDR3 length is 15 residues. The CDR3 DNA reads TGCAGTGCTAGGAACAGCCAACTAGCCAAAAACATTCAGTACTTC. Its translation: CSARNSQLAKNIQYF.

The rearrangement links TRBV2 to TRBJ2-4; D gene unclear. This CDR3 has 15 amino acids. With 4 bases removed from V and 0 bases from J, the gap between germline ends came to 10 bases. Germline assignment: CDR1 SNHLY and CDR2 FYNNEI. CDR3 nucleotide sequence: TGTGCCAGCAGTGCCCCAGTCACAGCCAAAAACATTCAGTACTTC. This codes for CASSAPVTAKNIQYF. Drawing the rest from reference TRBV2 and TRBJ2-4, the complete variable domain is EPEVTQTPSHQVTQMGQEVILRCVPISNHLYFYWYRQILGQKVEFLVSFYNNEISEKSEIFDDQFSVERPDGSNFTLKIRSTKLEDSAMYFCASSAPVTAKNIQYFGAGTRLSVL.

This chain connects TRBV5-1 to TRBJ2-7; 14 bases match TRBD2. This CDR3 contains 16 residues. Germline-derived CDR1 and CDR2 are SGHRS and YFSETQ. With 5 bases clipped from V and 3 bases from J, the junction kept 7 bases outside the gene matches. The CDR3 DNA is TGCGCCAGCAGACTGGGACTAGCGGGAGTTCTCTACGAGCAGTACTTC. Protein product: CASRLGLAGVLYEQYF.

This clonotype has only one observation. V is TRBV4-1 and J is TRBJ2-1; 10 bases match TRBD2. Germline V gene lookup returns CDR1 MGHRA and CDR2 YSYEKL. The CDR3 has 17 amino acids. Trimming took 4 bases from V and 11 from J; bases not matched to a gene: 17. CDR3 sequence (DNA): TGCGCCAGCAGCCCGGGGGCCCTGCTTAGCGGGGGGCCGAAGCAGTTCTTC. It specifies CASSPGALLSGGPKQFF.

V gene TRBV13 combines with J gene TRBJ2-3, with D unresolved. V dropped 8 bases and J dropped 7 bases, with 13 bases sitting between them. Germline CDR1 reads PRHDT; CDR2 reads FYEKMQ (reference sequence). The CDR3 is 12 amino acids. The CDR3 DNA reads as TGTGCCAGCGCAATCGGTTTGAATACGCAGTATTTT. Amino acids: CASAIGLNTQYF.

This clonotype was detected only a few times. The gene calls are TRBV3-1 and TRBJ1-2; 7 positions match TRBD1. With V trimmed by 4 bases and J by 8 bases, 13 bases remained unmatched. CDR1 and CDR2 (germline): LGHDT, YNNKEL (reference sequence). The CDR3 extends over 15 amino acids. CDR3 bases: TGTGCCAGCAGCCGCGCGACAGGGTCCTCCGGGGGCTACACCTTC. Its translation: CASSRATGSSGGYTF.

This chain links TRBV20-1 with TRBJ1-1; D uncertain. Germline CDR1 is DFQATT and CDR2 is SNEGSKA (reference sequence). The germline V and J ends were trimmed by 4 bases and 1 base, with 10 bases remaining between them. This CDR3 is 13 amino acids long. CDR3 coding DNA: TGCAGTGCTACCCTCGACCCGAACACTGAAGCTTTCTTT. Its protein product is CSATLDPNTEAFF.

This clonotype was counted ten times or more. CDR3 coding DNA: TGCGCCAGCAGCCAATACCCATCCCGGACTAGCGGGGGGACCCAGTACTTC. As protein: CASSQYPSRTSGGTQYF. The V and J genes are TRBV4-1 and TRBJ2-5; TRBD2 aligns across 13 bases. Per the germline V gene, CDR1 is MGHRA and CDR2 is YSYEKL. The V gene end was trimmed by 2 bases and the J gene end by 7 bases; junction bases not matched to a gene: 10. The CDR3 is 17 amino acids.

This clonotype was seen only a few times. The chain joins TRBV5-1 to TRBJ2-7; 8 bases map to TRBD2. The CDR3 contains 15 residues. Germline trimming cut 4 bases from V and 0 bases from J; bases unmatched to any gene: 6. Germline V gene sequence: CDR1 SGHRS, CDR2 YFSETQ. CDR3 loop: CASSRGTSLSYEQYF. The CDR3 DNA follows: TGCGCCAGCAGCCGGGGGACTAGTCTCTCCTACGAGCAGTACTTC.

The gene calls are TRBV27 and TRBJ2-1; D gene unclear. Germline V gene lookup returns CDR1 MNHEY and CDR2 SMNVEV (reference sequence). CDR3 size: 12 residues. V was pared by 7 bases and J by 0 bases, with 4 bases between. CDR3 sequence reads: CASTSSYNEQFF. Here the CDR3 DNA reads TGTGCCAGCACCAGCTCCTACAATGAGCAGTTCTTC.

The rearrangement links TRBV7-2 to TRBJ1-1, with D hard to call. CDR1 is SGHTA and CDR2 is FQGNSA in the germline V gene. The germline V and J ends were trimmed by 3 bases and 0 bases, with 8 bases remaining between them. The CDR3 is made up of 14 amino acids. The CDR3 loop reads CASSLLGMNTEAFF. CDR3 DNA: TGTGCCAGCAGCTTGCTAGGGATGAACACTGAAGCTTTCTTT.

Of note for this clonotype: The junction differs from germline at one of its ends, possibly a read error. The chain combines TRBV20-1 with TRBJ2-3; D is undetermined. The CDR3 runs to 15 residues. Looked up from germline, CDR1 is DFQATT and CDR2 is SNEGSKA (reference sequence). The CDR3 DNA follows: TGCAGTGCTAGAGCTCGGCACTTAAGCACACATACGCAGTATTTT. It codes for CSARARHLSTHTQYF.

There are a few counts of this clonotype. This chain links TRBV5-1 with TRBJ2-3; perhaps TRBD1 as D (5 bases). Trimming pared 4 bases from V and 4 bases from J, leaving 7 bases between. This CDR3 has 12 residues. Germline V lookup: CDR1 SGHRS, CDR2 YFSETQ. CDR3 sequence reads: CASSHRSDTQYF. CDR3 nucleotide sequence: TGCGCCAGCAGCCACAGGTCAGATACGCAGTATTTT.

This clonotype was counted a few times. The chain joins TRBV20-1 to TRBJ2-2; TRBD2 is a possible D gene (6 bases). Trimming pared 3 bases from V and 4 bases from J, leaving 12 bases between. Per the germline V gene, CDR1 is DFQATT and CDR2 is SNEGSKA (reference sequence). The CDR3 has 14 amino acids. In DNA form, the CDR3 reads TGCAGTGCTAGTTCCCTAGCGTCCACCGGGGAGCTGTTTTTT. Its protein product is CSASSLASTGELFF.

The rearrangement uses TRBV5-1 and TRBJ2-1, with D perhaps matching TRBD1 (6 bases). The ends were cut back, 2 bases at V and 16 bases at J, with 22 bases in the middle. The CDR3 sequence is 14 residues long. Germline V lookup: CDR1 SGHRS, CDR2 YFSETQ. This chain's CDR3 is CASSLKDSQSREFF. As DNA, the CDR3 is TGCGCCAGCAGCTTAAAGGACAGCCAGAGCAGGGAATTCTTC.